This is a list of T cell receptor beta chains from one sample in a study of control samples from healthy donors and cancer patients. Repertoires were generated with immunoSEQ multiplex PCR, while TCRdb's copy carries only in-frame clones and drops some. The table lists roughly 190,000 clones, roughly nine tenths of them singletons. Sequenced: blood. The receptors were gathered from a man aged 30-40 years in good health. Both conserved end residues are part of each CDR3. D genes are given only for firm matches. Size is omitted from some rows. Given values are once, few, many or a class for expanded clones.

V: TRBV30
size: -
D: -
J: TRBJ1-1
CDR3: CAWSETGVNTEAFF
DNA: TGTGCCTGGAGTGAGACAGGCGTGAACACTGAAGCTTTCTTT

V: TRBV28
size: -
D: -
J: TRBJ1-2
CDR3: CASSPPGWGASGYTF
DNA: TGTGCCAGCAGTCCCCCCGGGTGGGGGGCATCAGGCTACACCTTC

V: TRBV2
size: -
D: -
J: TRBJ2-2
CDR3: CASKKTENTGELFF
DNA: TGTGCCAGCAAAAAGACAGAGAACACCGGGGAGCTGTTTTTT

V: TRBV7-2
size: -
D: TRBD2
J: TRBJ2-1
CDR3: CASSTTPTSQYNEQFF
DNA: TGTGCCAGCAGCACAACCCCGACTAGCCAATACAATGAGCAGTTCTTC

V: TRBV5-1
size: -
D: TRBD2
J: TRBJ2-4
CDR3: CASSSGLAGGRAKNIQYF
DNA: TGCGCCAGCAGCTCCGGACTAGCGGGGGGCCGAGCCAAAAACATTCAGTACTTC

V: TRBV4-1
size: few
D: -
J: TRBJ2-7
CDR3: CASPTRDEQYF
DNA: TGCGCCAGCCCAACTAGGGACGAGCAGTACTTC

V: TRBV19
size: -
D: TRBD1
J: TRBJ2-7
CDR3: CASSMLRQGALSSGEQYF
DNA: TGTGCCAGTAGTATGTTGAGGCAGGGGGCCTTATCTTCGGGGGAGCAGTACTTC

V: TRBV9
size: -
D: -
J: TRBJ1-1
CDR3: CASSGQGQRRAFF
DNA: TGTGCCAGCAGCGGCCAGGGGCAACGTCGAGCTTTCTTT

V: TRBV3-1/TRBV3-2
size: -
D: -
J: TRBJ1-1
CDR3: CASSRGDTEAFF
DNA: TGTGCCAGCAGCCGGGGGGACACTGAAGCTTTCTTT

V: TRBV15
size: -
D: -
J: TRBJ1-4
CDR3: CATSRDKRGRRRGTNEKLFF
DNA: TGTGCCACCAGCAGAGATAAACGGGGAAGGAGGAGAGGAACTAATGAAAAACTGTTTTTT

V: TRBV6-1
size: few
D: -
J: TRBJ1-2
CDR3: CASSEADYYGYTF
DNA: TGTGCCAGCAGTGAAGCAGATTATTATGGCTACACCTTC

V: TRBV6-5
size: -
D: -
J: TRBJ2-1
CDR3: CASSPDRSVNNEQFF
DNA: TGTGCCAGCAGTCCCGACAGATCGGTGAACAATGAGCAGTTCTTC

V: TRBV6-1
size: -
D: -
J: TRBJ1-1
CDR3: CASSERVVNTEAFF
DNA: TGTGCCAGCAGTGAAAGAGTGGTGAACACTGAAGCTTTCTTT

V: TRBV11-2
size: -
D: TRBD2
J: TRBJ2-3
CDR3: CASSLSGLSLTDTQYF
DNA: TGTGCCAGCAGCTTATCGGGACTATCCCTCACAGATACGCAGTATTTT

V: TRBV7-9
size: -
D: -
J: TRBJ1-4
CDR3: CASSLYIRGLVKLFF
DNA: TGTGCCAGCAGCTTATACATTCGGGGTCTCGTAAAACTGTTTTTT

V: TRBV5-6
size: -
D: -
J: TRBJ1-2
CDR3: CASSSLTGIGGYTF
DNA: TGTGCCAGCAGCTCTCTTACAGGGATTGGAGGCTACACCTTC

V: TRBV4-1
size: few
D: -
J: TRBJ2-4
CDR3: CASSQEGSENIQYF
DNA: TGCGCCAGCAGCCAAGAGGGCAGTGAAAACATTCAGTACTTC

V: TRBV2
size: once
D: TRBD1
J: TRBJ1-5
CDR3: CASTDTGGRNQPQHF
DNA: TGTGCCAGCACTGATACAGGGGGCCGGAATCAGCCCCAGCATTTT

V: TRBV7-8
size: -
D: -
J: TRBJ2-6
CDR3: CASSFDRPSSGANVLTF
DNA: TGTGCCAGCAGCTTTGACAGACCGTCCTCTGGGGCCAACGTCCTGACTTTC

V: TRBV2
size: -
D: -
J: TRBJ1-3
CDR3: CASSEDNSSGNTIYF
DNA: TGTGCCAGCAGTGAAGACAACAGCTCTGGAAACACCATATATTTT

V: TRBV9
size: -
D: -
J: TRBJ1-3
CDR3: CASSVEGRENTIYF
DNA: TGTGCCAGCAGCGTAGAGGGACGGGAAAACACCATATATTTT

V: TRBV5-1
size: -
D: -
J: TRBJ2-3
CDR3: CASSLRRDGVSTQYF
DNA: TGCGCCAGCAGCTTGCGCCGGGACGGAGTGAGTACGCAGTATTTT

V: TRBV21-1
size: once
D: -
J: TRBJ1-2
CDR3: CASSKAKVQHREGRNYGYTF
DNA: TGTGCCAGCAGCAAAGCGAAAGTGCAACACAGAGAGGGAAGAAACTATGGCTACACCTTC

V: TRBV27
size: -
D: -
J: TRBJ1-1
CDR3: CASSLLGGVNTEAFF
DNA: TGTGCCAGCAGTTTGCTCGGGGGGGTGAACACTGAAGCTTTCTTT

V: TRBV3-1/TRBV3-2
size: -
D: TRBD2
J: TRBJ2-1
CDR3: CASSQDSSGGDNEQFF
DNA: TGTGCCAGCAGCCAAGACTCTAGCGGGGGAGACAATGAGCAGTTCTTC